This T cell receptor beta chain was profiled in a study of blood T cell repertoires in COVID-19. Study at large: Samples representing acute and convalescent COVID-19 were sourced from the United States, Italy and Spain.

There are 14 residues in the CDR3. CDR1 SGHDT and CDR2 YYEEEE come from the germline V gene. V gave up 3 bases and J gave up 10 bases; unmatched junction bases: 5. Authors' processing steps: Estimates of nucleated cell counts were drawn from the amplification of reference gene primers. The data were produced by immunoSEQ multiplex PCR, yet TCRdb's version contains in-frame clones alone and is incomplete. That table furnishes V, J and clone size, whereas the DNA furnished D and trimming. The sample contains about 300,000 clones, around 85% of which appear only once. Patients of the Seattle cohort, enrolled during active infection, were followed longitudinally.

Specimen: peripheral blood. This clonotype was sampled from a human donor with COVID-19, enrolled during active disease. The donor label of this sample is uncertain. The chain has TRBV5-6 and TRBJ1-6; 9 positions agree with TRBD1. As DNA, the CDR3 is TGTGCCAGCAGCTGGACAGGGGTCGGGTCACCCCTCCACTTT. It translates to CASSWTGVGSPLHF.